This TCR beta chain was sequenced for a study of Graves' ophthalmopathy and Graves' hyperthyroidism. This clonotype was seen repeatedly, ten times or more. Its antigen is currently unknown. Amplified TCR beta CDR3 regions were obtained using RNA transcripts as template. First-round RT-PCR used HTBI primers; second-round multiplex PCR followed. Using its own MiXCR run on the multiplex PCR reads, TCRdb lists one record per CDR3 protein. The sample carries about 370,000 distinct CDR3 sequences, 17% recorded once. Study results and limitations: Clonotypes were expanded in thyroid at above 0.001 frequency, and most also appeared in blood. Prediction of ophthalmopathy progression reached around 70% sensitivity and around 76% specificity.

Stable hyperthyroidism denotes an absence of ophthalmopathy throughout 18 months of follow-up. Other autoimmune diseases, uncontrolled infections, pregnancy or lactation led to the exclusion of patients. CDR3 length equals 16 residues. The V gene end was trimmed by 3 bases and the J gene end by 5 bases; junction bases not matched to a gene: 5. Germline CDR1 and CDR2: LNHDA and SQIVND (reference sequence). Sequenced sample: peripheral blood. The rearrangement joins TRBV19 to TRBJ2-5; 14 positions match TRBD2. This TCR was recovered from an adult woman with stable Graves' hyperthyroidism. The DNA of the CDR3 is TGTGCCAGTAGTATCCCGACTAGCGGGGGGGGTGAGACCCAGTACTTC. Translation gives CASSIPTSGGGETQYF.